Described below is a single T cell receptor beta chain sequence and its context. A few counts support this clone. Its antigen is currently not known. Base qualities are not at hand, and no much larger clone is one base apart. This entry is derived from a study of shared clonotypes between healthy human individuals (TCRdb year 2020). About the full investigation: The cohort included a few men and a couple of women between 18 and 49 years of age. Blood TCR repertoires of roughly five healthy adults were deeply sequenced to estimate repertoire size and the extent of clonotype sharing between individuals. Libraries were prepared and TCR repertoires were sequenced by different laboratories using diverse techniques, in order to increase sequencing depth and limit assay-specific biases. Each donor's leukapheresis produced roughly between about 0.85 and 10 billion PBMCs. The paper as a whole reports these results and caveats: Because the study included only a small number of donors, the genetic and exposure-history diversity represented was limited. Based on pairwise subsampling, the degree of clonotype sharing among donors was expected to be affected by sequencing depth. Sampling was restricted to blood, and TCR repertoires in tissues likely differ from the TCR repertoires found in blood.

TCR CDR3 regions were amplified from genomic DNA by multiplex PCR using the deep immunoSEQ assay. Extracted genomic DNA from each cell subset was distributed evenly across all wells of several immunoSEQ 96-well plates, and each plate was treated as a replicate. For unsorted PBMC, each replicate PCR was loaded with approximately 330 ng genomic DNA, equivalent to tens of thousands of T cell genomes. Unsorted PBMC genomic DNA was sequenced across ten immunoSEQ deep assay plates. Purified libraries were measured with a Qubit 3.0 fluorometer, size-checked on a Bioanalyzer 2100, and measured again with the KAPA Library Quantification kit. A separate single-read 150-cycle Illumina NextSeq 550 flow cell was used to sequence each immunoSEQ 96-well plate. The authors processed their data as follows. The immunoSEQ output contained only junctional sequences without quality scores, so filtering could not match that applied to full-length reads. Sequences were annotated with PyIR, a Python wrapper for IgBLAST v1.9, and V/J genes and CDR3 were assigned using IMGT germline references. Reads with weak V/J assignments (E-value above 1e-6), missing CDR3, stop codons, out-of-frame junctions, or ambiguous translated residues were removed. V3J clonotypes were defined by identical inferred V gene, J gene, and CDR3 amino acid sequence. The percentage overlap between two repertoires was calculated by dividing the number of shared unique clonotypes by the size of the smaller repertoire. Three approaches were used to assess repertoire richness: RTK rarefaction, the Chao1 estimator, and Recon v2.1 estimates of unobserved clonotypes. In TCRdb, the immuneACCESS table is reduced to in-frame sequences with V and J assigned. These tables do not hold every clone; where another copy was compared, an unresolved V gene accounts for under half, and the others remain unexplained. V, J and clone size are taken as reported in that table, and D and trimming were inferred from the DNA itself. The sample table holds fewer than 650,000 clones, of which over 65% were seen once. The top ten clonotypes cover 13% of the sample.

The CDR1 and CDR2 encoded by the germline V gene are MNHEY and SVGAGI. The trim is 4 bases for V and 5 bases for J, with a gap of 9 bases between the germline ends. The CDR3 spans 13 residues, from the cysteine through the phenylalanine. Of all the DNA, just the CDR3 is kept, 39 bases in frame from base 1. The donors were healthy, HIV-negative adults with no recently reported acute infections or vaccinations. Every donor was a Caucasian adult residing in Nashville, Tennessee, USA. In the unsorted samples, 85 million to 100 million PBMCs were counted, and genomic DNA was extracted using the QIAamp DNA Blood Mini kit. After blood collection by leukapheresis, PBMCs were isolated using Ficoll-Histopaque density gradient centrifugation and then cryopreserved in the vapor phase of liquid nitrogen.

The sequence derives from a woman in her 40s in good health. Some clones in this sample may be carry-over from other donors' samples. Sequences were obtained from PBMCs. The sequence joins TRBV6-5 to TRBJ2-1; perhaps TRBD2 is the D gene, with 6 bases matching. At the DNA level, the sequence is TGTGCCAGCAGTTTGCGGGAAAACAATGAGCAGTTCTTC. Translated, this is CASSLRENNEQFF.